This record covers a single T cell receptor beta chain. This record comes from a study of blood T cell repertoires in COVID-19. For the study at large: The cDNA or gDNA used as material had been derived from T cells, B-cell-depleted T cells, or PBMCs.

Per the authors' pipeline: Estimates of nucleated cell counts were drawn from the amplification of reference gene primers. Produced via immunoSEQ multiplex PCR; TCRdb's table is partial and in-frame only. That table is the source of V, J and clone size, and D and trimming were worked out from the DNA. The sample has around 77,000 clones; roughly 85% are singletons. Germline V gives CDR1 MNHEY, CDR2 SMNVEV (reference sequence). This CDR3 comprises 12 residues. Trimming left V 5 bases short and J 2 bases short, with 7 bases between. Sequencing used peripheral blood. The receptor was derived from a man older than 75 with acute or convalescent COVID-19. The chain has TRBV27 and TRBJ2-7, with a weak D call TRBD1 (5 bases). CDR3 nucleotides: TGTGCCAGCAGTAGGACACCCTACGAGCAGTACTTC. Protein: CASSRTPYEQYF.